The entry below gives a single T cell receptor (beta chain) sequence along with its context. The sample holds a few counts of this clonotype. The clone's antigen remains unknown. It has no much larger one-base neighbor in the sample; base qualities were not kept. CDR1 and CDR2, per the germline V gene (reference sequence), are DFQATT and SNEGSKA. Trimming accounts for 5 bases at V and 2 bases at J, while the number of junction bases matched to no gene is 4. Its CDR3 holds 13 amino acids, cysteine through valine. Only the CDR3 region is kept as DNA, spanning 39 bases read in frame from base 1. The treatment or condition label, as the study defines it: live attenuated yellow fever vaccine strain. At every blood-draw timepoint, two biological replicates of bulk PBMCs were collected. PBMCs were isolated from peripheral blood using a standard Ficoll-Paque protocol. RNA was extracted with TriZol from bulk PBMCs, CD4 and CD8 fractions, and dextramer-positive and dextramer-negative fractions.

Synthesis of TCR cDNA relied on 5'RACE template switching, a step that introduced a universal primer site along with unique molecular identifiers. Priming of cDNA synthesis was performed from both the TCR alpha and TCR beta constant segments. Library amplification used two PCR steps, and the second PCR step added sample barcodes and sequencing adapters. Sequencing of the libraries was done on either Illumina HiSeq 2500 (2x100 bp) or NovaSeq (2x150 bp). The original pipeline was this. MIGEC handled demultiplexing of reads and collapsing into UMI consensus sequences, while MiXCR performed V(D)J alignment. Clonotypes responding to the vaccine were identified with edgeR on replicate PBMC samples, with the criteria of FDR below 0.01 and a log2 fold change above 5 up to day 15. Each bulk clonotype was labeled CD4 or CD8 based on which sequenced repertoire, CD4 or CD8, contained the clonotype at higher abundance. TCRdb reprocessed the public reads (quality trimming at Q25 with fastp, clone calling with MiXCR) and kept in-frame beta chains. Every entry covers one CDR3 protein and lists the most common genes and DNA from its rows. The authors' filters were not applied to this entry. The sample profile shows more than 450,000 distinct CDR3 sequences; 21% of them were found once. The leading ten clones occupy about a sixth of the sample.

This specimen belongs to a study of T cells after yellow fever vaccination (dated by TCRdb to the late 2010s). Background on the whole study: The SMART-Seq v4 Ultra Low Input RNA kit was used to prepare libraries from fractions with low cell numbers. Two healthy male donors made up the cohort, one aged 18 to 29 years and the other aged 30 to 39 years. Bulk TCR alpha and beta repertoires were sequenced longitudinally to track T-cell clones before and after primary and booster YFV17D yellow fever vaccination. Blood was drawn at multiple timepoints before and after primary and secondary immunization, with bulk PBMC replicates and cell subsets isolated. Findings and caveats that apply to the study as a whole: Most clones expanded after primary vaccination (about 95% of CD4 and roughly 90% of CD8) were re-detected after the booster, suggesting that broad memory maintenance occurred. Compared with the primary T-cell response, the secondary T-cell response was weaker but faster, peaking on day 5 rather than day 15. The study included only two donors, which limits how far the findings can be generalized. Computational filtering was required because FACS-sorted repertoires could contain abundant contaminating clonotypes from the bulk population. A small share of clonotypes was detected in both CD4 and CD8 compartments, with the overlap likely arising from convergent recombination.

The chain couples TRBV20-1 to TRBJ2-7; TRBD1 matches 9 bases in the middle. Sequenced material: PBMCs, taken approximately 20 days after the first yellow fever vaccination. The sequence was collected from a man younger than 30 who received the YFV17D yellow fever vaccine. The nucleotide sequence reads as follows: TGCAGTGCTTCACAGGGGGCGGCCTACGAGCAGTACGTC. It translates to CSASQGAAYEQYV.